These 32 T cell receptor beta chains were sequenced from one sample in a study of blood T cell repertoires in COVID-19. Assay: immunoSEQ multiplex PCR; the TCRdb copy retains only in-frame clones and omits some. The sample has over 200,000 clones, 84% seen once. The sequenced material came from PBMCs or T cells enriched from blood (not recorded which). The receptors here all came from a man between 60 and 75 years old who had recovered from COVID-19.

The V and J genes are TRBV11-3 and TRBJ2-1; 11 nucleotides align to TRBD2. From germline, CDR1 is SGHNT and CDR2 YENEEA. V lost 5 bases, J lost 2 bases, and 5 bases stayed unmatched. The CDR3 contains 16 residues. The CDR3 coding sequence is TGTGCCAGCAGCCGAGGGACTAGCGGTGCCTACAATGAGCAGTTCTTC. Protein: CASSRGTSGAYNEQFF. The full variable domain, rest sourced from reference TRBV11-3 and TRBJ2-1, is EAGVVQSPRYKIIEKKQPVAFWCNPISGHNTLYWYLQNLGQGPELLIRYENEEAVDDSQLPKDRFSAERLKGVDSTLKIQPAELGDSAVYLCASSRGTSGAYNEQFFGPGTRLTVL.

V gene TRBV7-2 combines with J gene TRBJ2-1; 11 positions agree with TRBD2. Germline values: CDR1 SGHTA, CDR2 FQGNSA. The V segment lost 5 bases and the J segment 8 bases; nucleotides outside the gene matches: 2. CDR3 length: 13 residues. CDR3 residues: CASSNSGGDEQFF. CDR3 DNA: TGTGCCAGCAGCAATAGCGGGGGGGATGAGCAGTTCTTC.

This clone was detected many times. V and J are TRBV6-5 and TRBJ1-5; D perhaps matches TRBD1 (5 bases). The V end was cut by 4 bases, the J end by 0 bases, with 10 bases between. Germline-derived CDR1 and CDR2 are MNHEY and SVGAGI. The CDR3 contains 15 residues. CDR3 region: CASSLDRNSNQPQHF. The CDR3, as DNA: TGTGCCAGCAGTTTAGACAGAAATAGCAATCAGCCCCAGCATTTT.

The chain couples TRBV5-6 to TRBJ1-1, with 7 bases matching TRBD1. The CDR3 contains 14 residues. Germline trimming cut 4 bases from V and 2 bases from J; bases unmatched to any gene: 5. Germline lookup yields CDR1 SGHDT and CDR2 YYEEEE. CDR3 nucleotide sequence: TGTGCCAGCAGCAGGGGACAGTACAACACTGAAGCTTTCTTT. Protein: CASSRGQYNTEAFF.

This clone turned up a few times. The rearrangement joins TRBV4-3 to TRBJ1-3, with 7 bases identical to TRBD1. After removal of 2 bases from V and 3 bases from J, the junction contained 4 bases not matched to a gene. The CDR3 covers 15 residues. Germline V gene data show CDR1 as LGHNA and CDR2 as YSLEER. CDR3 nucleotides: TGCGCCAGCAGCCAAAGACAGGGTCTTGGAAACACCATATATTTT. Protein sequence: CASSQRQGLGNTIYF.

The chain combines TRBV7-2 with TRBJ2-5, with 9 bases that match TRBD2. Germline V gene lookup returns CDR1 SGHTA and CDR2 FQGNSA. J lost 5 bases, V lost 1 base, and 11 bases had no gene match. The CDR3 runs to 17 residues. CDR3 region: CASSLGWLAGTGETQYF. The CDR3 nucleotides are TGTGCCAGCAGCTTAGGCTGGCTAGCGGGAACCGGCGAGACCCAGTACTTC. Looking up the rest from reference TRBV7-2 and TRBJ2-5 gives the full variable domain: GAGVSQSPSNKVTEKGKDVELRCDPISGHTALYWYRQSLGQGLEFLIYFQGNSAPDKSGLPSDRFSAERTGGSVSTLTIQRTQQEDSAVYLCASSLGWLAGTGETQYFGPGTRLLVL.

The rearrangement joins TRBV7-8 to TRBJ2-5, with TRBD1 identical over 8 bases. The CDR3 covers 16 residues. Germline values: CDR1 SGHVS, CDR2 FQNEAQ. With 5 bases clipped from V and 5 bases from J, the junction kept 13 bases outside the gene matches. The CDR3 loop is CASSPRNGQGRETQYF. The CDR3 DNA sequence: TGTGCCAGCAGCCCCCGTAATGGACAGGGAAGGGAGACCCAGTACTTC.

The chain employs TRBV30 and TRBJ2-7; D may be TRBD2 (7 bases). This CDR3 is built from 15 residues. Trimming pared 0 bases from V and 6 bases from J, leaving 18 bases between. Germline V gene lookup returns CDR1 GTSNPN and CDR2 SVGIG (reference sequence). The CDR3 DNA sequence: TGTGCCTGGAGTGTACGGGGGTCGGGGGGCGGCGAGCAGTACTTC. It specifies CAWSVRGSGGGEQYF.

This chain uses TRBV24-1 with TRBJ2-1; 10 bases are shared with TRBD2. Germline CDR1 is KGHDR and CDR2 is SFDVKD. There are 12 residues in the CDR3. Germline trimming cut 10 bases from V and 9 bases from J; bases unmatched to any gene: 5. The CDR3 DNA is TGTGCCACGAGTCCTAGCGGGGGTGAGCAGTTCTTC. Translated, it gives CATSPSGGEQFF.

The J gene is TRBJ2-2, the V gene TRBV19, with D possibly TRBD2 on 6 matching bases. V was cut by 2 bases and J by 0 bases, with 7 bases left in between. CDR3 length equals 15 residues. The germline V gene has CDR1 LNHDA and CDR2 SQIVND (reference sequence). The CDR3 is CASSIWGANTGELFF. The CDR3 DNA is TGTGCCAGTAGTATATGGGGGGCGAACACCGGGGAGCTGTTTTTT. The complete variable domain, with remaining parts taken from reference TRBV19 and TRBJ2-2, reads DGGITQSPKYLFRKEGQNVTLSCEQNLNHDAMYWYRQDPGQGLRLIYYSQIVNDFQKGDIAEGYSVSREKKESFPLTVTSAQKNPTAFYLCASSIWGANTGELFFGEGSRLTVL.

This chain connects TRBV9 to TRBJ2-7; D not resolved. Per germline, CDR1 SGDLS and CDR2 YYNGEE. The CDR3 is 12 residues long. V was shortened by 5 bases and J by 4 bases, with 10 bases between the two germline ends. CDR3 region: CASSQIRYEQYF. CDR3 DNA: TGTGCCAGCAGTCAGATCAGGTACGAGCAGTACTTC.

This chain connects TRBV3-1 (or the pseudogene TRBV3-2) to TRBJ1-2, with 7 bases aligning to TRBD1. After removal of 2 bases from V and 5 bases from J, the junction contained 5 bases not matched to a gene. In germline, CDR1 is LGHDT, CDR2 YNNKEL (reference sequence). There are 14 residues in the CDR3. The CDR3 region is CASSQRGTAYGYTF. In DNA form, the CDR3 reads TGTGCCAGCAGCCAAAGAGGGACAGCTTATGGCTACACCTTC.

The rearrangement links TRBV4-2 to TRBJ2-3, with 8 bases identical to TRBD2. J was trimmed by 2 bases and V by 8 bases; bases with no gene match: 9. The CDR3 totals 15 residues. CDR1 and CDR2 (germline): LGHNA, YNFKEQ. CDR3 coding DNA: TGTGCCAGCTCCACGGGGGGGCTGGACACAGATACGCAGTATTTT. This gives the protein CASSTGGLDTDTQYF.

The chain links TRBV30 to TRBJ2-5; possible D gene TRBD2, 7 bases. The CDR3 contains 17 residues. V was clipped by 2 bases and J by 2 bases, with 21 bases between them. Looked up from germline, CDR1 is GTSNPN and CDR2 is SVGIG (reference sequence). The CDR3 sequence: CAWSSGEGGVGQETQYF. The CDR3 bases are TGTGCCTGGAGTAGCGGGGAAGGGGGAGTAGGGCAAGAGACCCAGTACTTC.

CDR3 sequence (DNA): TGTGCCAGCAGCTCGACCGTCCGGGACAGGGGAGGAACTGAAGCTTTCTTT. Translating gives CASSSTVRDRGGTEAFF. The chain links TRBV5-6 to TRBJ1-1; 10 nucleotides agree with TRBD1. V shed 3 bases and J 5 bases; nucleotides not matched to a gene: 13. Germline loops: CDR1 SGHDT, CDR2 YYEEEE. This CDR3 region has 17 residues. The whole variable domain, remainder taken from reference TRBV5-6 and TRBJ1-1, is DAGVTQSPTHLIKTRGQQVTLRCSPKSGHDTVSWYQQALGQGPQFIFQYYEEEERQRGNFPDRFSGHQFPNYSSELNVNALLLGDSALYLCASSSTVRDRGGTEAFFGQGTRLTVV.

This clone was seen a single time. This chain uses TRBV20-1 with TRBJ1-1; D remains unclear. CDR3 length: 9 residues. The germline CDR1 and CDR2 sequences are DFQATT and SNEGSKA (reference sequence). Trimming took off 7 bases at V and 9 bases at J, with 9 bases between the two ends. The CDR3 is CSVGDKAFF. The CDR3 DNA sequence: TGCAGTGTTGGTGACAAAGCTTTCTTT.

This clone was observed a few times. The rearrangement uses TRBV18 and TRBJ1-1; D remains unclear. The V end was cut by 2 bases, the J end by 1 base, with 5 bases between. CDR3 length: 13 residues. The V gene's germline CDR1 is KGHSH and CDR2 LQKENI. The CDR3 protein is CASSPGGNTEAFF. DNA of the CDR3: TGTGCCAGCTCACCAGGCGGGAACACTGAAGCTTTCTTT.

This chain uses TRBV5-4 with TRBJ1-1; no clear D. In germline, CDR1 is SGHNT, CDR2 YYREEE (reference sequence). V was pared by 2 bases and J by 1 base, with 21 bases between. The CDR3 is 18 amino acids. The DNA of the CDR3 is TGTGCCAGCAGCTTCCAGGCGTTCGGGAGGCGGGGGAACACTGAAGCTTTCTTT. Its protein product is CASSFQAFGRRGNTEAFF. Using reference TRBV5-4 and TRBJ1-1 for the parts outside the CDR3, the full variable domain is ETGVTQSPTHLIKTRGQQVTLRCSSQSGHNTVSWYQQALGQGPQFIFQYYREEENGRGNFPPRFSGLQFPNYSSELNVNALELDDSALYLCASSFQAFGRRGNTEAFFGQGTRLTVV.

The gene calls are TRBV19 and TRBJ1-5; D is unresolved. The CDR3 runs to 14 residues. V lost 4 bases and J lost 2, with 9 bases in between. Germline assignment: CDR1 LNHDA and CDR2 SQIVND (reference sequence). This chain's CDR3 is CASSTLQGNQPQHF. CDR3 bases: TGTGCCAGTAGTACATTACAAGGCAATCAGCCCCAGCATTTT.

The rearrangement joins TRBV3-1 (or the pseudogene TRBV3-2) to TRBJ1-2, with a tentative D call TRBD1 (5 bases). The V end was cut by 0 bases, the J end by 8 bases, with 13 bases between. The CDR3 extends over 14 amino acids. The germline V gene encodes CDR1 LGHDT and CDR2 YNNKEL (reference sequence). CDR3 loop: CASSQDGGAWGYTF. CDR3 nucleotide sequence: TGTGCCAGCAGCCAAGATGGAGGGGCGTGGGGCTACACCTTC.

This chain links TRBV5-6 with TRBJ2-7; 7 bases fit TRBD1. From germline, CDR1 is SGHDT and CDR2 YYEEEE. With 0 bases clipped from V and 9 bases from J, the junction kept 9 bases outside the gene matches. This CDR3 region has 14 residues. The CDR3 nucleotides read TGTGCCAGCAGCTTGGATCAGGGGGAAGATGGGCAGTACTTC. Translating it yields CASSLDQGEDGQYF.

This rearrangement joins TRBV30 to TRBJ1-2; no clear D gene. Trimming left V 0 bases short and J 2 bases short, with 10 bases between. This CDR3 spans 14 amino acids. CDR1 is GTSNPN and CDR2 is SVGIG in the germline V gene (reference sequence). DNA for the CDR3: TGTGCCTGGAGTGTCCGGGTGATAAACTATGGCTACACCTTC. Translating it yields CAWSVRVINYGYTF.

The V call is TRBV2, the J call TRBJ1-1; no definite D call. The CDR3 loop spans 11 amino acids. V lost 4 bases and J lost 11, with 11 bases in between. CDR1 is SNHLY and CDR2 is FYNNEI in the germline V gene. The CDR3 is CASSAEGRAFF. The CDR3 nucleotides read TGTGCCAGCAGTGCTGAGGGTCGGGCTTTCTTT.

The CDR3 is CASSLPGQNYGYTF. The CDR3 DNA sequence: TGTGCCAGCAGTCTTCCGGGACAGAACTATGGCTACACCTTC. The chain has TRBV28 and TRBJ1-2, with 7 bases that match TRBD1. With 5 bases clipped from V and 2 bases from J, the junction kept 5 bases outside the gene matches. Germline CDR1 reads MDHEN; CDR2 reads SYDVKM. The CDR3 covers 14 residues.

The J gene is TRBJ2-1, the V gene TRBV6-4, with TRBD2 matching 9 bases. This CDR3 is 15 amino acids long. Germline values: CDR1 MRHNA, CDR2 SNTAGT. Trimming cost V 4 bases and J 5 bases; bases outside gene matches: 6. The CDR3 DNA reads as TGTGCCAGCAGTGTGTCTAGCGGGGTCCACAATGAGCAGTTCTTC. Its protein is CASSVSSGVHNEQFF.

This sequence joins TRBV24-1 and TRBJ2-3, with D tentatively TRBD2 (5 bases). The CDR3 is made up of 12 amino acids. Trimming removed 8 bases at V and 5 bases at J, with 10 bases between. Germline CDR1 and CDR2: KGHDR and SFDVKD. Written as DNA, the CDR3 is TGTGCCACCAAGGGAGTGGGAGATACGCAGTATTTT. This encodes CATKGVGDTQYF.

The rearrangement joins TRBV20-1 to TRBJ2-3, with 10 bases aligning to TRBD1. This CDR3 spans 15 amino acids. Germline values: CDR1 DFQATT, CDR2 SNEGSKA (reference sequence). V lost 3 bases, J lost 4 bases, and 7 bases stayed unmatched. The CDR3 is CSASPGTGVSDTQYF. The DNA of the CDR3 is TGCAGTGCTAGTCCTGGGACAGGGGTATCAGATACGCAGTATTTT.

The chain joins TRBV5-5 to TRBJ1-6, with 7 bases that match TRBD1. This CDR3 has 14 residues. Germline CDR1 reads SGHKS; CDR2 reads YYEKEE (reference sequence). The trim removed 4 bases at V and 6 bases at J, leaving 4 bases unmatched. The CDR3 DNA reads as TGTGCCAGCAGCGCAACAGGGGTTAATTCACCCCTCCACTTT. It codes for CASSATGVNSPLHF.

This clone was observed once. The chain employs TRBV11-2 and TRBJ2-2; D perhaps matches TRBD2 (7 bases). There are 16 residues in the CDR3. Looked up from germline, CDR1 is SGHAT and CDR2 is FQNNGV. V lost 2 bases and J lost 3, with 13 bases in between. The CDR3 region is CASSLRGGSDTGELFF. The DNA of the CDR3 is TGTGCCAGCAGCTTAAGGGGGGGCTCAGACACCGGGGAGCTGTTTTTT.

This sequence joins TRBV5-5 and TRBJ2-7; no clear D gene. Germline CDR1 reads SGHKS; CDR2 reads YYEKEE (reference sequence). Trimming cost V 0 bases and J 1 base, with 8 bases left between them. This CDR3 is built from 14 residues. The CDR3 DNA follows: TGTGCCAGCAGCTTGGGCCCAGGTTCCTACGAGCAGTACTTC. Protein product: CASSLGPGSYEQYF.

In DNA form, the CDR3 reads TGTGCCAGCAGTGAATTCCCCCGGGGATGGTCGTACGAGCAGTACTTC. It translates to CASSEFPRGWSYEQYF. The rearrangement links TRBV6-1 to TRBJ2-7; possible D gene TRBD2, 5 bases. The CDR3 covers 16 residues. Trimming left V 2 bases short and J 4 bases short, with 18 bases between. Looked up from germline, CDR1 is MNHNS and CDR2 is SASEGT.

The CDR3 nucleotides read TGTGCCAGCAGCTTAGATGGCCGTCTAGCGGCTCGGCAGTTCTTC. This gives the protein CASSLDGRLAARQFF. V usage is TRBV7-8 and J usage is TRBJ2-1; 7 positions agree with TRBD2. V gave up 1 base and J gave up 12 bases; unmatched junction bases: 12. The CDR3 sequence is 15 residues long. The germline CDR1 and CDR2 sequences are SGHVS and FQNEAQ.